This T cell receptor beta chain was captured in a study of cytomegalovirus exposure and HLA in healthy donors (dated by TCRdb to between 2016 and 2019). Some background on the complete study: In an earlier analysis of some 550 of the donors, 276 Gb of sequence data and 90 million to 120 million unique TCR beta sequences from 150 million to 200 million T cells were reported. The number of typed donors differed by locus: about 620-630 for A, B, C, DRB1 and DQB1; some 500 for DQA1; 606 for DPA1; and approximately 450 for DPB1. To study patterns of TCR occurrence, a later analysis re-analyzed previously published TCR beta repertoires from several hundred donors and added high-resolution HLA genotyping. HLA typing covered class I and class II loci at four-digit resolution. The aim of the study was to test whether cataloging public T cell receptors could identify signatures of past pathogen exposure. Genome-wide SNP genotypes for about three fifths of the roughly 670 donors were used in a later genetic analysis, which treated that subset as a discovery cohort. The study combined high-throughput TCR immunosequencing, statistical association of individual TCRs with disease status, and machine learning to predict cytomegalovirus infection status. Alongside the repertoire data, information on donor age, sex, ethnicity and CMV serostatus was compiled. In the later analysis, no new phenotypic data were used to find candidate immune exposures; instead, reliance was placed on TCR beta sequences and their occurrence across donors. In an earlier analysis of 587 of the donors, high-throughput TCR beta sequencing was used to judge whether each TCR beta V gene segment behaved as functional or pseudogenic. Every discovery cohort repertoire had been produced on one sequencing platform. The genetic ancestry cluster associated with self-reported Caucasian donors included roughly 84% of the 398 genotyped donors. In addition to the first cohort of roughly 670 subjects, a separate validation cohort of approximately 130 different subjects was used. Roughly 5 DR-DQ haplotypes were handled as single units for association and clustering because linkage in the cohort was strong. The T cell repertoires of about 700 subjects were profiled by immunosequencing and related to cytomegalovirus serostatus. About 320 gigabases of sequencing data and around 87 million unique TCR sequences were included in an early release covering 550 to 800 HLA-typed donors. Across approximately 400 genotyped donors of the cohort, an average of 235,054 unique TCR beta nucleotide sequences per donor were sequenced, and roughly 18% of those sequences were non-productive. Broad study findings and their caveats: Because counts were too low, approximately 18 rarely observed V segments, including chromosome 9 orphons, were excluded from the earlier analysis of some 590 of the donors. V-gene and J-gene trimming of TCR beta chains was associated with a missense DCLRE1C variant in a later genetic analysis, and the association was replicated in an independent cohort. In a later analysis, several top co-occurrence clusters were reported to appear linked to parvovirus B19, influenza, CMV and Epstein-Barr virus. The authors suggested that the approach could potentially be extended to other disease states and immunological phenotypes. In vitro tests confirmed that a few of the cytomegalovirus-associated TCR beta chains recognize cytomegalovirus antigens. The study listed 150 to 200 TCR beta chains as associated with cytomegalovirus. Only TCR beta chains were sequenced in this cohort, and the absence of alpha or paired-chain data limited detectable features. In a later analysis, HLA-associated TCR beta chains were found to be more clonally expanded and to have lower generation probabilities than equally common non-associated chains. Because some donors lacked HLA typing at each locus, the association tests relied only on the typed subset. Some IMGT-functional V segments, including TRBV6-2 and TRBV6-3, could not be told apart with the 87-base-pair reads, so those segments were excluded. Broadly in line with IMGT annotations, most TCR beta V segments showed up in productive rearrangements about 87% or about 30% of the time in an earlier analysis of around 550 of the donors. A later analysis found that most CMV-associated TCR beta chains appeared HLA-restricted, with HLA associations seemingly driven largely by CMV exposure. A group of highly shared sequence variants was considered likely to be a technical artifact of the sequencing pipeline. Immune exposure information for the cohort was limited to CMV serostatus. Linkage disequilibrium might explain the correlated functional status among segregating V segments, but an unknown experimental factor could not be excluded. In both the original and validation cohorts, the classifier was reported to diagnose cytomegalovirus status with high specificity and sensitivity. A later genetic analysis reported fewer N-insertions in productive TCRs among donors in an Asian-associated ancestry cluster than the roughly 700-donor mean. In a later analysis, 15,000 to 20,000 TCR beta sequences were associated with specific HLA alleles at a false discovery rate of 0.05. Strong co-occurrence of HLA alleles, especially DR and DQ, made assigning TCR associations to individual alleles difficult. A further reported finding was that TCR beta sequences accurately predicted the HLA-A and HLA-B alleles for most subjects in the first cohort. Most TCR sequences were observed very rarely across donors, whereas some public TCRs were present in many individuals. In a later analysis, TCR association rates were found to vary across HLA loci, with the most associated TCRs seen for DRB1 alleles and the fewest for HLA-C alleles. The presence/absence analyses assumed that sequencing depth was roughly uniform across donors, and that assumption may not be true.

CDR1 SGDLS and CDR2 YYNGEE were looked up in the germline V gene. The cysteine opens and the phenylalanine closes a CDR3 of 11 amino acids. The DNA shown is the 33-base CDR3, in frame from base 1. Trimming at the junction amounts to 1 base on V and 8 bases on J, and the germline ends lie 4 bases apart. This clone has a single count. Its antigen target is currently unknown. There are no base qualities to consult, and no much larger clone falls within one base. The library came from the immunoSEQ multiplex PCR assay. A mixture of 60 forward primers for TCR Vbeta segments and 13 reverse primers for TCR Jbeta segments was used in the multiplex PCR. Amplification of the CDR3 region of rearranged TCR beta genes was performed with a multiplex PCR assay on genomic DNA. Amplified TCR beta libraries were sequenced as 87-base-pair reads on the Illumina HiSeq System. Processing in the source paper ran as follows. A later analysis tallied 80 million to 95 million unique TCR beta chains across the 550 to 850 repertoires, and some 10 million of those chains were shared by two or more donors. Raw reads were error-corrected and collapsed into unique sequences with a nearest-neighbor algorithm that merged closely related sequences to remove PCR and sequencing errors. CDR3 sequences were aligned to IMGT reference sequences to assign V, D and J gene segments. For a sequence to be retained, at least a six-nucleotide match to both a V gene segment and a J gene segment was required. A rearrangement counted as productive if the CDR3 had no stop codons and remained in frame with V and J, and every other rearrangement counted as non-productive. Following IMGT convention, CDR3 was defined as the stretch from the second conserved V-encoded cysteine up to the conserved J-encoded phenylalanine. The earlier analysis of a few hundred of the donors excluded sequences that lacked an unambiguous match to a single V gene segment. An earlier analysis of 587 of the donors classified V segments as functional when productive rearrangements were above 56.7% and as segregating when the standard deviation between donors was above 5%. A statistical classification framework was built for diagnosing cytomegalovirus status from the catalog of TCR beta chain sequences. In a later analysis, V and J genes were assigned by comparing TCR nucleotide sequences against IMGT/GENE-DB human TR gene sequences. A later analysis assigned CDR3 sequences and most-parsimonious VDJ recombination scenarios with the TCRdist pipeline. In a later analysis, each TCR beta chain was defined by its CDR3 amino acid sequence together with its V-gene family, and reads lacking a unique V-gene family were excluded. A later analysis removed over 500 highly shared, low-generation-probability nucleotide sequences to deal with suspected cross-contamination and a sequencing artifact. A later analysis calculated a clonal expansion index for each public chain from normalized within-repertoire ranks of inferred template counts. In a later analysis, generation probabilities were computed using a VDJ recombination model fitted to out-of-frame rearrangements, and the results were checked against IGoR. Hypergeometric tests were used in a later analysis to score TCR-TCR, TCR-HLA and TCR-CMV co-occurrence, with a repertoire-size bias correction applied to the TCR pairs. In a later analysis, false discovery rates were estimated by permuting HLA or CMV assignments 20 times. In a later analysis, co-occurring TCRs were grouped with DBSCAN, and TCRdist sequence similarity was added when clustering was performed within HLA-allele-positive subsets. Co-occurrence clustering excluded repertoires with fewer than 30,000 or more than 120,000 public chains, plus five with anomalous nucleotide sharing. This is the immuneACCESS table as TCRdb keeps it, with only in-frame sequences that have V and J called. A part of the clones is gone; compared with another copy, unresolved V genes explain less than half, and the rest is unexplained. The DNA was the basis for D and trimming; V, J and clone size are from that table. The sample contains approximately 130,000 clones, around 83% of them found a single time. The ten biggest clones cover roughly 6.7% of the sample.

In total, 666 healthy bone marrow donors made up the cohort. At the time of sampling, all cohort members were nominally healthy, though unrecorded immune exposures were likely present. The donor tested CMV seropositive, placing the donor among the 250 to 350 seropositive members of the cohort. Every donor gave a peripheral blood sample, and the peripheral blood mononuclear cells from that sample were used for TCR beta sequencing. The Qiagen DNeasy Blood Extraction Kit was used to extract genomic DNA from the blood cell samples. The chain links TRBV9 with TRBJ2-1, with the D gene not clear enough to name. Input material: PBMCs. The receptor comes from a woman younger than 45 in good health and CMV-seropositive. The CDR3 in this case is CASSVSDEQFF. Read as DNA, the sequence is TGTGCCAGCAGCGTATCAGATGAGCAGTTCTTC.